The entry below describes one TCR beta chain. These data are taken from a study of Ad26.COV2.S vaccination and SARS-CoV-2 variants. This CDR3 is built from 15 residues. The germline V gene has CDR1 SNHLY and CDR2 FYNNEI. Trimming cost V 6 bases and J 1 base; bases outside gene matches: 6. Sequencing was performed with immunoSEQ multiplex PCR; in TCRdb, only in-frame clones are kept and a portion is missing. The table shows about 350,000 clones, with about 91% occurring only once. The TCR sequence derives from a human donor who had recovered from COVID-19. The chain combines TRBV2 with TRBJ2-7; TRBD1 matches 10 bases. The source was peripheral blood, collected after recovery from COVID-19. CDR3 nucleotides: TGTGCCAGCAGACGACAGGGGGCGGAATCCTACGAGCAGTACTTC. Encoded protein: CASRRQGAESYEQYF.